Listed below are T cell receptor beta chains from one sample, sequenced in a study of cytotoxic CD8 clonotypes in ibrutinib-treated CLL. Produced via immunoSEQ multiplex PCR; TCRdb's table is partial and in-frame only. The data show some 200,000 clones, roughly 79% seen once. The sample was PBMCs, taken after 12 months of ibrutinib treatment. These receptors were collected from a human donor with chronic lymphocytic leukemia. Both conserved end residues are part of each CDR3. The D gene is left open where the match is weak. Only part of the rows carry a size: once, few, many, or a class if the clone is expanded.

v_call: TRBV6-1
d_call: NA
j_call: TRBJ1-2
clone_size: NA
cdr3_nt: TGTGCCAGCAGTGAAGTCGAGTCGGGCCAGGGAATAGGTGGCTACACCTTC
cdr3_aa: CASSEVESGQGIGGYTF

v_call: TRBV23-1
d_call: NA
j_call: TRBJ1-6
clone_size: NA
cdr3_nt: TGCGCCAGCAGTCAAACAAATCAATCCCCAGAATATAATTCACCCCTCCACTTT
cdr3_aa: CASSQTNQSPEYNSPLHF

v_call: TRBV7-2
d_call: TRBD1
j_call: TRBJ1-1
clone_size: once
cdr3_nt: TGTGCCAGCAGCTTTACAGGGGACAACACTGAAGCTTTCTTT
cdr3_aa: CASSFTGDNTEAFF

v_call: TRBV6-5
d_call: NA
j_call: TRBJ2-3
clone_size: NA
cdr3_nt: TGTGCCAGCAGTTACGTCCTAGCGCCAGATACGCAGTATTTT
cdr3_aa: CASSYVLAPDTQYF

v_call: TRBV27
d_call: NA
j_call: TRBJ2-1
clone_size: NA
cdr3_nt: TGTGCCAGCAGTTTACAAGGGACCACCGGGAGCAATGAGCAGTTCTTC
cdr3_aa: CASSLQGTTGSNEQFF

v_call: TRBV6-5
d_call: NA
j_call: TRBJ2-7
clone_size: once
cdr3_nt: TGTGCCAGCAGACAAGGGACTTTACGCTACGAGCAGTACTTC
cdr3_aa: CASRQGTLRYEQYF

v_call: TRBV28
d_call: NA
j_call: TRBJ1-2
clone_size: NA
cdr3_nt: TGTGCCAGCAGGTCGGGGGGACCCTATGGCTACACCTTC
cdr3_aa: CASRSGGPYGYTF

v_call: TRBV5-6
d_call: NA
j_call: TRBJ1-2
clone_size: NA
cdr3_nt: TGTGCCAGCAGCTTGAGGGGCGGTGGCTACACCTTC
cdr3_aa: CASSLRGGGYTF

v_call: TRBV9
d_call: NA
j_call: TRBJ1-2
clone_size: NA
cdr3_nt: TGTGCCAGCAGCGTAGTCGGGGGTCAGGGCTATGGCTACACCTTC
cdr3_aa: CASSVVGGQGYGYTF

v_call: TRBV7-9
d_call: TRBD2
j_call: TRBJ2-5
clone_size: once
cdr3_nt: TGTGCCAGCAGCCTTGGGACTAGCGGGGAGACCCAGTACTTC
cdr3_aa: CASSLGTSGETQYF

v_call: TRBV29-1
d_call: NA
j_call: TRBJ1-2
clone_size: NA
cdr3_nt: TGCAGCGTTGAAGGTAAAGGGGATGGCTACACCTTC
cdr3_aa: CSVEGKGDGYTF

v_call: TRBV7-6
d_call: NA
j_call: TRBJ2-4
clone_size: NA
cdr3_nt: TGTGCCAGCAGCGCCGGGACAGGCGGGAGGTGGGCCAAAAACATTCAGTACTTC
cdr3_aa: CASSAGTGGRWAKNIQYF

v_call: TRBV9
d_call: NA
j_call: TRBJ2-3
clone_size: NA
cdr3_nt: TGTGCCAGCAGCGTGGACACAAGAGATACGCAGTATTTT
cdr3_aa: CASSVDTRDTQYF

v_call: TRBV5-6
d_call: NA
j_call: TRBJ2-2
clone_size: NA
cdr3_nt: TGTGCCAGCAGCCTGGCTGGCAGGGAATCCACCGGGGAGCTGTTTTTT
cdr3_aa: CASSLAGRESTGELFF

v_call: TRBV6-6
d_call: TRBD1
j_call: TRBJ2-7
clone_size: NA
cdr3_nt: TGTGCCAGCAACACTGACAGGGGCTACGAGCAGTACTTC
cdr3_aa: CASNTDRGYEQYF

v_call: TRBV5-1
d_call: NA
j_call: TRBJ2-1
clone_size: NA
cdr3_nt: TGCGCCAGCAGTTACTCCAGCGGCCATGAGCAGTTCTTC
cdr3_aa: CASSYSSGHEQFF

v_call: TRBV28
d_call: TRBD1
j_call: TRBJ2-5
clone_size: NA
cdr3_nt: TGTGCCAGCAGTTACCCCCTTACCGGGACAGGGGTCGAGACCCAGTACTTC
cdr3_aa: CASSYPLTGTGVETQYF

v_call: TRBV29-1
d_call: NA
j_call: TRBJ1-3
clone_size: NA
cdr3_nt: TGCAGCGTCGCTGGGGGTACCGGCGCTGGAAACACCATATATTTT
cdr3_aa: CSVAGGTGAGNTIYF

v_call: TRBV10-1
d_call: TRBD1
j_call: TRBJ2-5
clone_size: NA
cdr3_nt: TGCGCCAGCAGCGGAGGCCAGGGGGCGAGGGAGGATAGCGAGACCCAGTACTTC
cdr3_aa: CASSGGQGAREDSETQYF

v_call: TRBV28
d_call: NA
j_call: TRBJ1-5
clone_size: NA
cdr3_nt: TGTGCCACCTGGGGAAGGACGAATCAGCCCCAGCATTTT
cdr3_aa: CATWGRTNQPQHF

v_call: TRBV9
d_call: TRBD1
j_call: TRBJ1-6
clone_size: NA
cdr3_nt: TGTGCCAGCAGCGTACAGGGGGCTAATTCACCCCTCCACTTT
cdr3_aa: CASSVQGANSPLHF

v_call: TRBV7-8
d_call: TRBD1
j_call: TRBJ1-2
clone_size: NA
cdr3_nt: TGTGCCAGCAGCTCCAACAGGGACAGTGGCTACACCTTC
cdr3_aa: CASSSNRDSGYTF

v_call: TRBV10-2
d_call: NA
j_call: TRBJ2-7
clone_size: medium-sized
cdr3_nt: TGCGCCAGCAAGCCCCCTACCCCCTGGGGGGAGCAGTACTTC
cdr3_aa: CASKPPTPWGEQYF

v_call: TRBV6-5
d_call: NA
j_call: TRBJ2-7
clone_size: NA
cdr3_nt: TGTGCCAGCAGTTACCAAGGGGGCTCCTACGAGCAGTACTTC
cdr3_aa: CASSYQGGSYEQYF

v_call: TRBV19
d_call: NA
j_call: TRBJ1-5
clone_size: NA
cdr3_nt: TGTGCCAGTAGTATAGGAAAGGCGCAAGAAGCCCAGCATTTT
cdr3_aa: CASSIGKAQEAQHF

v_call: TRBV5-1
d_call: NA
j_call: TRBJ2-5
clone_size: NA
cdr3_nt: TGCGCCAGCAGCGCTGGTCTCGTGCTCCAAGAGACCCAGTACTTC
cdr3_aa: CASSAGLVLQETQYF

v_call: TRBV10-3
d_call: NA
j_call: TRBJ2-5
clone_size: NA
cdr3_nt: TGTGCCATCAGTGACAGGGGAGAGACCCAGTACTTC
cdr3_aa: CAISDRGETQYF

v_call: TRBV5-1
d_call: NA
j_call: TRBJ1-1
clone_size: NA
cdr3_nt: TGCGCCAGCAGCCTTCTGGCCCAGAACACTGAAGCTTTCTTT
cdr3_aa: CASSLLAQNTEAFF

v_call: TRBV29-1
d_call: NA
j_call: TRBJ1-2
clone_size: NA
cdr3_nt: TGCAGCGTTGCTTCCCCCGCGGGAGGCTACACCTTC
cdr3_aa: CSVASPAGGYTF

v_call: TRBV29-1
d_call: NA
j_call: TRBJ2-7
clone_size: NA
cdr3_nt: TGCAGCGTGAATACAGGGTTTTACGAGCAGTACTTC
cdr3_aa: CSVNTGFYEQYF

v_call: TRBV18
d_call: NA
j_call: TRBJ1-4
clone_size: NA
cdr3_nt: TGTGCCAGCTCACGGGACCTTAATGAAAAACTGTTTTTT
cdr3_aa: CASSRDLNEKLFF

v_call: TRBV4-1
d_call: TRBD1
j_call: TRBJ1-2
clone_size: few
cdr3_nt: TGCGCCAGCAGCCTTTCCGGGACAGGGGATAACTATGGCTACACCTTC
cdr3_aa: CASSLSGTGDNYGYTF

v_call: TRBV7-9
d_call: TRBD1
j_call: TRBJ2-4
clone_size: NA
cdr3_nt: TGTGCCAGCAGCTTAGGGGGGACAGGAGCACAGAACATTCAGTACTTC
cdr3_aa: CASSLGGTGAQNIQYF

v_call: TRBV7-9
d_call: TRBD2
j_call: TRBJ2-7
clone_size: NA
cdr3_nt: TGTGCCAGCACCGTAAGGGAGGGTCCCGAGCAGTACTTC
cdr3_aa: CASTVREGPEQYF

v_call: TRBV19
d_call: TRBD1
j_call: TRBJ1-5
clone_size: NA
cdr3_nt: TGTGCCAGTAGGGACCGGGACAGGGGGCAGCCCCAGCATTTT
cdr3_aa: CASRDRDRGQPQHF

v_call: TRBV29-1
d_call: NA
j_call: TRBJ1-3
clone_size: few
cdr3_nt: TGCAGCGTTGGTCAGGGCCTTAGCTCTGGAAACACCATATATTTT
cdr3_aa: CSVGQGLSSGNTIYF

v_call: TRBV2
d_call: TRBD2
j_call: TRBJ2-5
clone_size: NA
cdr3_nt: TGTGCCAGCAGTGAACTACTAGCGGGAGGGGAGACCCAGTACTTC
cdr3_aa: CASSELLAGGETQYF

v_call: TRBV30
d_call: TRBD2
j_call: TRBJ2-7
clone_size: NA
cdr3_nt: TGTGCCTGGAGTGTACGGGGGGAGGAGCAGTACTTC
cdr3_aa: CAWSVRGEEQYF

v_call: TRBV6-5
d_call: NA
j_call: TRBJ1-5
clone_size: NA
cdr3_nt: TGTGCCAGCAGGCTCTTAGGGGACAGCAATCAGCCCCAGCATTTT
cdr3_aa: CASRLLGDSNQPQHF

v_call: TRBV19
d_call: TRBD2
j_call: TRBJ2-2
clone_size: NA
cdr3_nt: TGTGCCAGTACCCCGCAGGGGACTAGCAACACCGGGGAGCTGTTTTTT
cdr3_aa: CASTPQGTSNTGELFF

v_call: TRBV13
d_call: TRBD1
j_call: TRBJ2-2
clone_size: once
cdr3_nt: TGTGCCAGCAGCTTCCCGTGGCACAGGGGGAATTCCGGGGAGCTGTTTTTT
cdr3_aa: CASSFPWHRGNSGELFF

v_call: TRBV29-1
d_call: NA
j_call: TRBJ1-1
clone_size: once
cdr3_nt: TGCAGCTGGAGGCTGACAGGTCTGAACACTGAAGCTTTCTTT
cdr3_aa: CSWRLTGLNTEAFF

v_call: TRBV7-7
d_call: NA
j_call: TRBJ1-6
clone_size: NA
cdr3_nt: TGTGCTAGCAGCACAATGATGGGACGGTACTTAATTCAACCCCTCCACTTT
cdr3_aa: CASSTMMGRYLIQPLHF

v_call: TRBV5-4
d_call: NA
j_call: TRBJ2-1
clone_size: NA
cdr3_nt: TGTGCCAGCAGCGATAGTCAGCGGTGGTACAATGAGCAGTTCTTC
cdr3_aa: CASSDSQRWYNEQFF

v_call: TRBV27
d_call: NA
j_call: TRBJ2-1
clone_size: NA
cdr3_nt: TGTGCCAGCAGTTTATTTGCAGGGGCTGGGTCCAATGAGCAGTTCTTC
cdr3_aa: CASSLFAGAGSNEQFF

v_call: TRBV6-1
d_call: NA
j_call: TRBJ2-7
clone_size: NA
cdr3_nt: TGTGCCAGCAGAGACGGCTACGAGCAGTACTTC
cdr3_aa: CASRDGYEQYF

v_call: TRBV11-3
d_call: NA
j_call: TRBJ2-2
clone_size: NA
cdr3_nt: TGTGCCAGCAGCCCTCTAGGGGGGGTCACCGGGGAGCTGTTTTTT
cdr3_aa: CASSPLGGVTGELFF

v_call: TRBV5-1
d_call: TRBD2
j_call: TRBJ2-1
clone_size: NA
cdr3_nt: TGCGCCAGCAGCTTGCAGGGTAGCGGGAAATACTCCTACAATGAGCAGTTCTTC
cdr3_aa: CASSLQGSGKYSYNEQFF

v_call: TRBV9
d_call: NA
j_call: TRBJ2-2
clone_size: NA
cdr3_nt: TGTGCCAGCAGCGAGGGGGAGGGATTTACCGGGGAGCTGTTTTTT
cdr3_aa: CASSEGEGFTGELFF

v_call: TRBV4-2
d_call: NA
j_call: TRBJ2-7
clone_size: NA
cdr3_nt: TGTGCCAGCAGCCACAGGGGAGTGGGCTCCTACGAGCAGTACTTC
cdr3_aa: CASSHRGVGSYEQYF

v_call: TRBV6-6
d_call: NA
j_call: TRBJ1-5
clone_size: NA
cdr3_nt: TGTGCCAGCAGGTCCGCCGGGGCCTATAGCAATCAGCCCCAGCATTTT
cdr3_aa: CASRSAGAYSNQPQHF

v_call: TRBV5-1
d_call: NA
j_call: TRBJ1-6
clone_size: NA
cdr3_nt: TGCGCCAGCAGCGGAGCGGACAGACCAAATTCACCCCTCCACTTT
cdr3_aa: CASSGADRPNSPLHF

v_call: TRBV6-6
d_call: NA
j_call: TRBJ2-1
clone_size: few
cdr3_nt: TGTGCCAGCAGTTACTCGGAGCGCAATGAGCAGTTCTTC
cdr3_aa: CASSYSERNEQFF

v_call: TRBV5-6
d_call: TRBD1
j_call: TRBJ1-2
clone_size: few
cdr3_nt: TGTGCCAGCAGCTCGCACCGACAGGGAAAGTATGGCTACACCTTC
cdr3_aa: CASSSHRQGKYGYTF

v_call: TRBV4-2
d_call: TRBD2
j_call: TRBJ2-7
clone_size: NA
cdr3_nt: TGTGCCAGCAGCCAAGAAACCGGGACTAGAGCCCCGTACTTC
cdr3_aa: CASSQETGTRAPYF

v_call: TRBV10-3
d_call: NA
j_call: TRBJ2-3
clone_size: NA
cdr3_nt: TGTGCCATCAGCCTTGGAGGGGCTGAGACAGATACGCAGTATTTT
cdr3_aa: CAISLGGAETDTQYF

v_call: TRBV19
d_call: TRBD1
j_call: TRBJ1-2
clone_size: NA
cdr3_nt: TGTGCCAGTAGTAGGGACAGCAGATATGGCTACACCTTC
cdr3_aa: CASSRDSRYGYTF